This T cell receptor beta chain is drawn from a study of blood T cell repertoires in COVID-19. Study summary: From the United States, Italy and Spain came samples of acute and convalescent COVID-19.

Deletions cut 4 bases from V and 8 bases from J, with 4 bases between. CDR1 is SGHDT, CDR2 YYEEEE, per germline. The CDR3 contains 11 residues. Sequenced by immunoSEQ multiplex PCR; TCRdb stores in-frame clones only, minus some. This table holds 130,000 to 150,000 clones, around 76% found once. The J gene is TRBJ1-6, the V gene TRBV5-6; D not certain. Sequencing was carried out using peripheral blood. The clonotype was recovered from a man older than 75 with acute or convalescent COVID-19. CDR3 in amino acids: CASSADSPLHF. CDR3 nucleotides: TGTGCCAGCAGCGCGGATTCACCCCTCCACTTT. The full variable domain, rest sourced from reference TRBV5-6 and TRBJ1-6, is DAGVTQSPTHLIKTRGQQVTLRCSPKSGHDTVSWYQQALGQGPQFIFQYYEEEERQRGNFPDRFSGHQFPNYSSELNVNALLLGDSALYLCASSADSPLHFGNGTRLTVT.